The 16 T cell receptor beta chains listed next were all sequenced from one sample in a study of blood T cell repertoires in COVID-19. Generated by immunoSEQ multiplex PCR, the TCRdb table keeps only in-frame clones and is missing some. The sample contains about 180,000 clones, almost 80% of which appear only once. Sequencing input: peripheral blood. The receptors here all came from a woman aged 70-85 years with acute or convalescent COVID-19.

CDR3 nucleotides: TGTGCCAGCAGCCCAACTAGCGGTCACAATGAGCAGTTCTTC. Translation gives CASSPTSGHNEQFF. This chain uses TRBV3-1 (or the pseudogene TRBV3-2) with TRBJ2-1; 8 bases map to TRBD2. Trimming at V came to 4 bases and at J to 5 bases, leaving 4 bases not matched to a gene. In germline, CDR1 is LGHDT, CDR2 YNNKEL (reference sequence). This CDR3 region has 14 residues.

This clone was seen a single time. The V call is TRBV7-9, the J call TRBJ1-6, with 8 nucleotides matching TRBD1. Germline values: CDR1 SEHNR, CDR2 FQNEAQ (reference sequence). The V segment lost 2 bases and the J segment 10 bases; nucleotides outside the gene matches: 13. This CDR3 is 17 amino acids long. The CDR3 reads CASSLQGQGAGGSPLHF. The CDR3 DNA reads as TGTGCCAGCAGCTTACAGGGGCAGGGGGCCGGTGGGTCACCCCTCCACTTT.

This chain uses TRBV7-9 with TRBJ2-3; the D gene is possibly TRBD2 (5 bases). Per germline, CDR1 SEHNR and CDR2 FQNEAQ (reference sequence). There are 12 residues in the CDR3. Between the trimmed V and J ends, which lost 5 bases and 5 bases, there was a span of 8 bases. CDR3: CASSEGGDTQYF. CDR3 bases: TGTGCCAGCAGCGAAGGAGGAGATACGCAGTATTTT.

The V gene is TRBV25-1, the J gene TRBJ2-3, with 8 bases lining up with TRBD1. The J segment lost 4 bases and the V segment lost 8 bases, leaving 14 bases of the junction unmatched. CDR3 length: 16 residues. The germline CDR1 and CDR2 sequences are MGHDK and SYGVNS. CDR3 residues: CASADRGQGGADTQYF. For the CDR3, the DNA is TGTGCCAGCGCCGACCGAGGACAGGGCGGGGCAGATACGCAGTATTTT.

This clone was picked up a small number of times. The J gene is TRBJ1-2, the V gene TRBV2, with a tentative D call TRBD1 (5 bases). Germline V gives CDR1 SNHLY, CDR2 FYNNEI. Trimming shortened V by 4 bases and J by 2 bases, and 17 bases separated the two germline ends. This CDR3 region has 16 residues. CDR3 region: CASSGGRARSNYGYTF. CDR3 DNA sequence: TGTGCCAGCAGTGGAGGCAGGGCAAGGTCGAACTATGGCTACACCTTC.

V and J are TRBV19 and TRBJ2-1; 10 nucleotides agree with TRBD2. The germline V gene encodes CDR1 LNHDA and CDR2 SQIVND (reference sequence). J was trimmed by 4 bases and V by 5 bases; bases with no gene match: 8. The CDR3 has 16 amino acids. CDR3: CASSGRTSGAYNEQFF. DNA of the CDR3: TGTGCCAGTAGTGGGAGAACTAGCGGGGCTTACAATGAGCAGTTCTTC.

The chain has TRBV5-1 and TRBJ1-2, with TRBD1 matching 7 bases. This CDR3 is built from 12 residues. In germline, CDR1 is SGHRS, CDR2 YFSETQ. With 2 bases clipped from V and 5 bases from J, the junction kept 0 bases outside the gene matches. The CDR3 here is CASSLQGYGYTF. For the CDR3, the DNA is TGCGCCAGCAGCTTACAGGGGTATGGCTACACCTTC.

In this sample, this clone turned up a few times. The gene calls are TRBV10-1 and TRBJ2-1; TRBD2 matches at 8 bases. Trimming at V came to 6 bases and at J to 4 bases, leaving 17 bases not matched to a gene. Per germline, CDR1 WNHNN and CDR2 SYGVQD (reference sequence). The CDR3 totals 18 residues. The CDR3 sequence is CASSPLAGYHKGYNEQFF. The CDR3 DNA is TGCGCCAGCAGCCCTTTAGCGGGGTATCATAAGGGTTACAATGAGCAGTTCTTC.

The chain couples TRBV6-1 to TRBJ1-2, with TRBD1 matching 7 bases. The CDR3 is made up of 14 amino acids. J lost 6 bases, V lost 3 bases, and 7 bases had no gene match. The germline CDR1 and CDR2 sequences are MNHNS and SASEGT. CDR3 nucleotide sequence: TGTGCCAGCAGTGAGGTAACAGGGGTAGATGGCTACACCTTC. It yields the protein CASSEVTGVDGYTF.

J is TRBJ1-6 and V is TRBV3-1 (or the pseudogene TRBV3-2); D gene ambiguous. V dropped 0 bases and J dropped 8 bases, with 35 bases sitting between them. This CDR3 contains 23 residues. The V gene's germline CDR1 is LGHDT and CDR2 YNNKEL (reference sequence). This CDR3 reads CASSQDLLAVLMTPTRRYSPLHF. The CDR3 bases are TGTGCCAGCAGCCAAGATCTTTTAGCCGTCCTCATGACGCCTACTCGACGATATTCACCCCTCCACTTT.

CDR3: CASSTTGIYTGELFF. Here the CDR3 DNA reads TGTGCCAGCAGCACAACAGGGATCTACACCGGGGAGCTGTTTTTT. The rearrangement uses TRBV5-5 and TRBJ2-2; tentatively, D is TRBD1 (6 bases). The CDR3 runs 15 residues. V was cut by 4 bases and J by 3 bases, with 13 bases left in between. CDR1 SGHKS and CDR2 YYEKEE come from the germline V gene (reference sequence).

In DNA, the CDR3 is TGTGCCAGCAGTTTATCGGGCGGGAAGCGAGAGACCCAGTACTTC. It encodes CASSLSGGKRETQYF. The rearrangement joins TRBV28 to TRBJ2-5; weak D call: TRBD2 (6 bases). In germline, CDR1 is MDHEN, CDR2 SYDVKM. The CDR3 length is 15 residues. Trimming took 1 base from V and 4 from J, leaving 13 bases between them.

This clone was detected once. The V and J genes are TRBV12-3 or TRBV12-4 and TRBJ2-2; D unclear. V was trimmed by 1 base and J by 5 bases, leaving 5 bases between them. The CDR3 contains 13 residues. Here the CDR3 DNA reads TGTGCCAGCAGTTTAGTCCCTACCGGGGAGCTGTTTTTT. It translates to CASSLVPTGELFF.

This clone has only one observation. The J gene is TRBJ1-5, the V gene TRBV19; 8 bases match TRBD1. The CDR3 covers 15 residues. CDR1 LNHDA and CDR2 SQIVND come from the germline V gene (reference sequence). The J segment lost 1 base and the V segment lost 6 bases, leaving 5 bases of the junction unmatched. CDR3 region: CASRSGGASNQPQHF. The CDR3 coding sequence is TGTGCCAGTAGATCAGGGGGCGCGAGCAATCAGCCCCAGCATTTT.

This clone was counted once. The V and J genes are TRBV7-8 and TRBJ1-2; D remains ambiguous. This CDR3 has 14 residues. V was cut by 2 bases and J by 2 bases, with 9 bases left in between. Per germline, CDR1 SGHVS and CDR2 FQNEAQ. The CDR3 DNA sequence: TGTGCCAGCAGCTTAAGCTTACAGAACTATGGCTACACCTTC. This sequence encodes CASSLSLQNYGYTF.

The CDR3 DNA sequence: TGTGCCAGCAGCAAAGAAGAGGGTATGTTGGGAAACACCATATATTTT. Protein: CASSKEEGMLGNTIYF. The V call is TRBV21-1, the J call TRBJ1-3. TRBV21-1 is listed as a pseudogene. There are 16 residues in the CDR3.